These 13 T cell receptor beta chains were all obtained from the same sample, sequenced in a study of T-cell memory formation after mild COVID-19. TCRdb analysed the 5' RACE reads with MiXCR anew, one entry per CDR3 protein. The table has 250,000 to 300,000 distinct CDR3 sequences, 16% seen once; the top ten hold 22%. The sample was PBMCs or a T cell subset sorted from them (not recorded which). The receptors originated from a man younger than 35 who had mild COVID-19 (a few samples of this study predate the infection). Cell type and time point are not known.

This clonotype is a singleton in its sample. V is TRBV4-3 and J is TRBJ2-1; TRBD1 aligns across 12 bases. With 1 base clipped from V and 7 bases from J, the junction kept 2 bases outside the gene matches. CDR3 length: 15 amino acids. Germline V gene sequence: CDR1 LGHNA, CDR2 YSLEER. The CDR3 sequence is CASSQAGQGANEQFF. CDR3 in DNA: TGCGCCAGCAGCCAAGCGGGACAGGGGGCTAATGAGCAGTTCTTC.

This clonotype was picked up a small number of times. The chain carries TRBV4-3 and TRBJ1-4, with unresolved D. The CDR3 extends over 18 amino acids. Trimming shortened V by 0 bases and J by 3 bases, and 17 bases separated the two germline ends. Germline V lookup: CDR1 LGHNA, CDR2 YSLEER. The CDR3 DNA is TGCGCCAGCAGCCAAGAAGTCCTTCCTCAGAGCTCTAATGAAAAACTGTTTTTT. Its translation: CASSQEVLPQSSNEKLFF.

This clonotype appeared many times. The CDR3 is CSGLRQLVPYEQYV. As DNA, the CDR3 is TGCAGCGGGCTCCGACAGCTAGTTCCCTACGAGCAGTACGTC. This chain uses TRBV29-1 with TRBJ2-7; D is perhaps TRBD1 (5 bases). Deletions cut 7 bases from V and 2 bases from J, with 18 bases between. CDR3 size: 14 residues. CDR1 and CDR2 from the germline V gene are SQVTM and ANQGSEA.

This clonotype was recorded a few times. The CDR3 nucleotides are TGTGCTAGCGCCCAGTCAGGGGGCGAAAAACTGTTTTTT. Encoded protein: CASAQSGGEKLFF. J is TRBJ1-4 and V is TRBV7-7; 8 bases agree with TRBD1. CDR3 length: 13 amino acids. In germline, CDR1 is SSHAT, CDR2 FNYEAQ (reference sequence).

There are a few counts of this clonotype. The rearrangement joins TRBV29-1 to TRBJ2-3; D is perhaps TRBD2 (5 bases). Germline V gives CDR1 SQVTM, CDR2 ANQGSEA. V dropped 5 bases and J dropped 1 base, with 13 bases sitting between them. CDR3 length: 14 residues. The CDR3 reads CSVTEALGTDTQYF. As DNA, the CDR3 is TGCAGCGTTACGGAGGCACTCGGCACAGATACGCAGTATTTT.

This chain joins TRBV4-1 and TRBJ1-5, with 8 positions matching TRBD1. This CDR3 spans 15 amino acids. Germline V gene sequence: CDR1 MGHRA, CDR2 YSYEKL. The ends lost 1 base at V and 6 bases at J; junction bases unmatched: 5. The CDR3 reads CASSQGHRGSQPQHF. DNA for the CDR3: TGCGCCAGCAGCCAAGGTCACAGGGGGAGTCAGCCCCAGCATTTT.

The sample holds a few counts of this clonotype. J is TRBJ2-7 and V is TRBV5-1, with 11 bases identical to TRBD1. The length of the CDR3 is 15 residues. From germline, CDR1 is SGHRS and CDR2 YFSETQ. V shed 4 bases and J 1 base; nucleotides not matched to a gene: 4. The CDR3 DNA sequence: TGCGCCAGCAGCCACGGGACAGGGGGTTCCTACGAGCAGTACGTC. Protein product: CASSHGTGGSYEQYV.

The rearrangement uses TRBV7-2 and TRBJ2-5; 9 bases match TRBD2. The CDR3 is 20 amino acids. Germline V gene sequence: CDR1 SGHTA, CDR2 FQGNSA. V lost 5 bases and J lost 1; bases outside the gene matches: 20. CDR3 in DNA: TGTGCCAGCAGCCCTAGCAGGGCCGTTCTAGCGGGGACTTCCCAAGAGACCCAGTACTTC. It encodes CASSPSRAVLAGTSQETQYF.

The chain couples TRBV7-2 to TRBJ2-7, with D tentatively TRBD2 (5 bases). The CDR3 consists of 15 residues. Germline CDR1 reads SGHTA; CDR2 reads FQGNSA. The V end lost 5 bases, the J end lost 0 bases, and 14 bases lay between the germline ends. This CDR3 is CASSEDPAGSYEQYV. Here the CDR3 DNA reads TGTGCCAGCAGCGAGGACCCGGCGGGCTCCTACGAGCAGTACGTC.

This clonotype was found a few times. The CDR3 DNA is TGTGCCAGCAGTTCCCTCCTAGCGGGGACCACAGATACGCAGTATTTT. Protein product: CASSSLLAGTTDTQYF. This chain connects TRBV6-2 or TRBV6-3 to TRBJ2-3; TRBD2 matches at 9 bases. Germline V gene data show CDR1 as MNHEY and CDR2 as SVGEGT. J was trimmed by 2 bases and V by 4 bases; bases with no gene match: 7. CDR3 length equals 16 residues.

This clonotype was seen a few times. This chain links TRBV12-3 or TRBV12-4 with TRBJ1-3, with D possibly TRBD1 on 5 matching bases. The CDR3 covers 13 residues. The V end lost 8 bases, the J end lost 8 bases, and 16 bases lay between the germline ends. The CDR3 DNA reads as TGTGCCAGCGGACCGGCAGGGCGAGACACCATATATTTT. It codes for CASGPAGRDTIYF.

The chain links TRBV7-6 to TRBJ2-7, with D unclear. Germline CDR1 reads SGHVS; CDR2 reads FNYEAQ. V gave up 4 bases and J gave up 6 bases, with 13 bases separating them. This CDR3 comprises 13 residues. Here the CDR3 reads CASSSPPSAEQYF. The CDR3 DNA is TGTGCCAGCAGCTCACCCCCTAGTGCCGAGCAGTACTTC. The variable domain in full, with the rest retrieved from reference TRBV7-6 and TRBJ2-7, is GAGVSQSPRYKVTKRGQDVALRCDPISGHVSLYWYRQALGQGPEFLTYFNYEAQQDKSGLPNDRFSAERPEGSISTLTIQRTEQRDSAMYRCASSSPPSAEQYFGPGTRLTVT.

V and J are TRBV15 and TRBJ1-3; D unresolved. V lost 6 bases, J lost 4 bases, and 13 bases lay in between. The CDR3 sequence is 14 residues long. Germline assignment: CDR1 LNHNV and CDR2 YYDKDF (reference sequence). CDR3 region: CATSGGWLGNTIYF. The CDR3 bases are TGTGCCACCAGTGGTGGGTGGCTAGGAAACACCATATATTTT.